This TCR beta chain was captured in a study of PD-1 blockade in classical Hodgkin lymphoma. Overall study results and limits: There remain no defined causes for the repertoire differences, which possibly reflect disease activity or prior therapy. Before treatment, TCR diversity in newly diagnosed patients was reportedly lower than in healthy donors.

Time point meaning: newly diagnosed, previously untreated cHL patient sample. Magnetic negative selection isolated CD8+ T cells from thawed PBMCs. Peripheral samples used as comparators were newly diagnosed, untreated classical Hodgkin lymphoma PBMCs. To note about this clone: No antigen is known for it.

Assay used: immunoSEQ multiplex PCR; TCRdb lists only in-frame clones, some missing. The profile shows roughly 5,000 clones, about 86% of them singletons. This TCR came from a human donor with classical Hodgkin lymphoma. Material for sequencing was CD8+ T cells from blood.

The CDR3 DNA reads TGTGCCAGCAGTCCTCGGGGTGAAGCTTTCTTT. Translating gives CASSPRGEAFF. The rearrangement links TRBV6-4 to TRBJ1-1, with no clear D. V was pared by 5 bases and J by 7 bases, with 8 bases between. The CDR3 is 11 amino acids. CDR1 and CDR2 from the germline V gene are MRHNA and SNTAGT.